This T cell receptor beta chain was identified in a study of blood T cell repertoires in COVID-19. Background on the study: Some COVID-19 samples were acute and others convalescent; all came from the United States, Italy and Spain.

It was during active infection that Seattle patients were enrolled and then longitudinally followed. Profiling relied on immunoSEQ multiplex PCR, and the TCRdb table lists in-frame clones only, not all of them. The sample has approximately 120,000 clones, 85% seen once. The CDR3 extends over 14 amino acids. CDR1 is LNHDA and CDR2 is SQIVND in the germline V gene (reference sequence). With 4 bases removed from V and 2 bases from J, the gap between germline ends came to 12 bases. The sample consisted of peripheral blood. V and J are TRBV19 and TRBJ2-7; a weak D match, TRBD1 (6 bases). This clonotype originated in a woman aged 80 or older with COVID-19, enrolled during active disease. CDR3 coding DNA: TGTGCCAGTAGTAAAGGGGGTGCCGCCTACGAGCAGTACTTC. Its translation: CASSKGGAAYEQYF.